The 20 T cell receptor beta chains presented below share a single source sample, sequenced in a study of vaccination effects on CD4 cells after COVID-19. Profiling relied on immunoSEQ multiplex PCR, and the TCRdb table lists in-frame clones only, not all of them. The repertoire holds tens of thousands of clones, with 80% as singletons. For these TCRs, the target antigens are not known. After expansion with viral peptide pools in the ViraFEST assay, antigen-specific CD4+ T cells were sequenced. Isolating CD4+ T cells followed approximately 9 days of culture. This sample comprised CD4+ T cells from PBMCs cultured with HCoV-229E spike peptides, obtained before COVID-19 vaccination. All receptors come from a human donor who received a COVID-19 vaccine.

The sample holds a few counts of this clone. The chain is built from TRBV30 and TRBJ1-5; 11 bases match TRBD1. From germline, CDR1 is GTSNPN and CDR2 SVGIG (reference sequence). Losses at the gene ends were 2 bases for V and 1 base for J; bases not matched to a gene: 13. The CDR3 is made up of 19 amino acids. CDR3 residues: CAWSHRTGGFSSSNQPQHF. In nucleotides, the CDR3 is TGTGCCTGGAGTCATCGGACAGGGGGCTTTTCATCGAGCAATCAGCCCCAGCATTTT.

The chain couples TRBV7-2 to TRBJ2-6, with D maybe TRBD2 (6 bases). The CDR3 is 16 residues long. The germline gives CDR1 SGHTA, CDR2 FQGNSA. V was shortened by 4 bases and J by 2 bases, with 12 bases between the two germline ends. CDR3 DNA sequence: TGTGCCAGCAGCTCAAACCGCGGGGCTGGGGCCAACGTCCTGACTTTC. Residues: CASSSNRGAGANVLTF.

This sequence joins TRBV15 and TRBJ1-2; 8 positions match TRBD1. This CDR3 spans 13 amino acids. Germline CDR1 is LNHNV and CDR2 is YYDKDF (reference sequence). V dropped 6 bases and J dropped 4; count of bases not matched to a gene: 4. CDR3 bases: TGTGCCACCAGTGTGGGACAGGCCTATGGCTACACCTTC. Translated, it gives CATSVGQAYGYTF.

This clone was counted once. The chain has TRBV7-2 and TRBJ2-5; the D is unclear. Germline loops: CDR1 SGHTA, CDR2 FQGNSA. V shed 5 bases and J shed 3 bases, with 7 bases lying between them. This CDR3 spans 12 amino acids. The CDR3 is CASSLTKETQYF. In nucleotides, the CDR3 is TGTGCCAGCAGCCTCACAAAAGAGACCCAGTACTTC.

This chain joins TRBV11-2 and TRBJ2-3, with 9 bases that match TRBD1. The CDR3 has 15 amino acids. The V and J ends lost 5 bases and 3 bases, in that order; junction bases with no gene match: 6. CDR1 and CDR2 from the germline V gene are SGHAT and FQNNGV. CDR3 sequence: CASSTDRGLTDTQYF. CDR3 nucleotides: TGTGCCAGCAGCACCGACAGGGGGTTGACAGATACGCAGTATTTT.

The J gene is TRBJ2-2, the V gene TRBV5-4; no definite D call. The CDR3 consists of 13 residues. The V gene lost 0 bases and the J gene lost 4 bases, with 4 bases spanning the gap. The germline V gene has CDR1 SGHNT and CDR2 YYREEE (reference sequence). CDR3 nucleotides: TGTGCCAGCAGCTTGGATCGCACCGGGGAGCTGTTTTTT. It translates to CASSLDRTGELFF.

The rearrangement joins TRBV19 to TRBJ1-5; D remains unclear. CDR3 size: 14 residues. Germline-derived CDR1 and CDR2 are LNHDA and SQIVND (reference sequence). The V and J ends lost 3 bases and 3 bases respectively, with 9 bases between them. The CDR3 sequence: CASSMSPVNQPQHF. Here the CDR3 DNA reads TGTGCCAGTAGTATGTCGCCAGTCAATCAGCCCCAGCATTTT.

The rearrangement links TRBV2 to TRBJ1-2; 7 bases line up with TRBD1. Germline V gene lookup returns CDR1 SNHLY and CDR2 FYNNEI. Losses at the gene ends were 5 bases for V and 3 bases for J; bases not matched to a gene: 3. The CDR3 sequence is 13 residues long. CDR3 loop: CASSLTGYYGYTF. The CDR3 nucleotides are TGTGCCAGCAGTCTGACAGGGTACTATGGCTACACCTTC.

This sequence joins TRBV14 and TRBJ1-6; possibly TRBD1 for D (5 bases). The ends were cut back, 1 base at V and 6 bases at J, with 10 bases in the middle. This CDR3 is 15 amino acids long. Germline CDR1 is SGHDN and CDR2 is FVKESK. The DNA for the CDR3 is TGTGCCAGCAGCCAAGTAGACAGTGCTAATTCACCCCTCCACTTT. It codes for CASSQVDSANSPLHF. Filled out from reference TRBV14 and TRBJ1-6, the complete variable domain reads EAGVTQFPSHSVIEKGQTVTLRCDPISGHDNLYWYRRVMGKEIKFLLHFVKESKQDESGMPNNRFLAERTGGTYSTLKVQPAELEDSGVYFCASSQVDSANSPLHFGNGTRLTVT.

The CDR3 loop is CASSSGIDDTEAFF. CDR3 nucleotide sequence: TGTGCCAGCAGCTCCGGGATAGATGACACTGAAGCTTTCTTT. This chain joins TRBV7-2 and TRBJ1-1; no firm D call. Trimming cost V 4 bases and J 3 bases, with 12 bases left between them. This CDR3 contains 14 residues. Germline CDR1 and CDR2: SGHTA and FQGNSA.

This clone was seen just once. The chain uses TRBV28 and TRBJ2-1; 7 bases match TRBD2. The germline V gene encodes CDR1 MDHEN and CDR2 SYDVKM. V was pared by 7 bases and J by 8 bases, with 11 bases of the junction left unmatched. CDR3 length: 14 residues. CDR3 residues: CASTNSGGIYEQFF. The DNA of the CDR3 is TGTGCCAGCACCAATTCGGGAGGTATCTATGAGCAGTTCTTC.

The genes are TRBV5-1 and TRBJ2-5, with no clear D. This CDR3 comprises 14 residues. Trimming pared 2 bases from V and 1 base from J, leaving 9 bases between. Germline V gives CDR1 SGHRS, CDR2 YFSETQ. CDR3 loop: CASSLGAFQETQYF. The CDR3 DNA follows: TGCGCCAGCAGCTTAGGAGCATTCCAAGAGACCCAGTACTTC.

This chain uses TRBV6-1 with TRBJ2-3; 7 nucleotides align to TRBD2. Germline V gene data show CDR1 as MNHNS and CDR2 as SASEGT. With 2 bases clipped from V and 4 bases from J, the junction kept 9 bases outside the gene matches. The length of the CDR3 is 16 residues. CDR3 sequence reads: CASSELGGLDSDTQYF. CDR3 bases: TGTGCCAGCAGTGAACTGGGGGGGTTGGATTCAGATACGCAGTATTTT.

The chain carries TRBV30 and TRBJ1-4; no reliable D call. The CDR3 has 15 amino acids. V shed 2 bases and J shed 0 bases, with 10 bases lying between them. Germline CDR1 is GTSNPN and CDR2 is SVGIG (reference sequence). The CDR3 nucleotides are TGTGCCTGGAGTAGAGAAAGAGCAACTAATGAAAAACTGTTTTTT. Amino acid sequence: CAWSRERATNEKLFF.

The chain recombines TRBV5-1 with TRBJ1-3, with 11 positions matching TRBD1. The germline V gene encodes CDR1 SGHRS and CDR2 YFSETQ. The CDR3 has 19 amino acids. V trimming: 0 bases; J trimming: 4 bases; junction bases outside the gene matches: 12. Here the CDR3 reads CASSLAPAGQGASGNTIYF. In DNA form, the CDR3 reads TGCGCCAGCAGCTTGGCCCCGGCAGGACAGGGGGCTTCCGGAAACACCATATATTTT.

The rearrangement uses TRBV24-1 and TRBJ2-3; the D is unclear. The V end lost 3 bases, the J end lost 2 bases, and 5 bases lay between the germline ends. The germline gives CDR1 KGHDR, CDR2 SFDVKD. The CDR3 has 13 amino acids. The CDR3 DNA is TGTGCCACCAGTGATGCCCCCACAGATACGCAGTATTTT. Its translation: CATSDAPTDTQYF.

The CDR3 nucleotides are TGCAGTGCTAGTAAACAGGGCTTTCCTAGCACAGATACGCAGTATTTT. This translates into CSASKQGFPSTDTQYF. The rearrangement uses TRBV20-1 and TRBJ2-3; tentative D call: TRBD1 (6 bases). In germline, CDR1 is DFQATT, CDR2 SNEGSKA (reference sequence). There are 16 residues in the CDR3. The ends were cut back, 3 bases at V and 0 bases at J, with 16 bases in the middle.

In DNA form, the CDR3 reads TGTGCCAGCAGTTCTCTCATAAACTATGGCTACACCTTC. It encodes CASSSLINYGYTF. This chain uses TRBV2 with TRBJ1-2; no reliable D call. V lost 5 bases and J 2 bases, leaving 9 bases between the germline ends. This CDR3 has 13 amino acids. Per the germline V gene, CDR1 is SNHLY and CDR2 is FYNNEI.

This chain joins TRBV2 and TRBJ1-1, with 7 positions matching TRBD1. From germline, CDR1 is SNHLY and CDR2 FYNNEI. The CDR3 spans 12 residues. V lost 6 bases, J lost 12 bases, and 10 bases stayed unmatched. The CDR3 sequence: CASRPQGLVPFF. CDR3 sequence (DNA): TGTGCCAGCAGACCACAGGGGCTGGTACCTTTCTTT. The whole variable domain, remainder taken from reference TRBV2 and TRBJ1-1, is EPEVTQTPSHQVTQMGQEVILRCVPISNHLYFYWYRQILGQKVEFLVSFYNNEISEKSEIFDDQFSVERPDGSNFTLKIRSTKLEDSAMYFCASRPQGLVPFFGQGTRLTVV.

This sequence joins TRBV5-1 and TRBJ2-3; D not certain. The ends were cut back, 1 base at V and 2 bases at J, with 8 bases in the middle. This CDR3 contains 14 residues. Germline V gives CDR1 SGHRS, CDR2 YFSETQ. CDR3 loop: CASSLRYYTDTQYF. CDR3 sequence (DNA): TGCGCCAGCAGCTTGCGCTACTACACAGATACGCAGTATTTT.